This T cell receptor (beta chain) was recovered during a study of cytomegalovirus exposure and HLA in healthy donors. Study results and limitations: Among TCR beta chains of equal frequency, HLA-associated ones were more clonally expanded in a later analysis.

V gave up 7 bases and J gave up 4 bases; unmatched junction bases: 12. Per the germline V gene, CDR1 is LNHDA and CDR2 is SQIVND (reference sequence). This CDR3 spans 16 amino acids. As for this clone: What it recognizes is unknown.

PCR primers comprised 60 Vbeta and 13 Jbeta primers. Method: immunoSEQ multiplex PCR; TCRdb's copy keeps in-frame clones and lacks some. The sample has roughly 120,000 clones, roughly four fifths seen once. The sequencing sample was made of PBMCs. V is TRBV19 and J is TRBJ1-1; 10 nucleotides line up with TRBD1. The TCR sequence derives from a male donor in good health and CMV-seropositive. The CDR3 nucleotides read TGTGCCAGTACCAGATCAGAATGGACAGGGGGCACTGAAGCTTTCTTT. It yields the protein CASTRSEWTGGTEAFF.